A few counts support the clone carrying this TCR beta chain. The data were taken from a study of T cells after yellow fever vaccination. The CDR3 spans 15 residues. Germline CDR1 is MNHEY and CDR2 is SVGAGI. The J segment lost 1 base and the V segment lost 6 bases, leaving 6 bases of the junction unmatched. Making TCR cDNA involved 5'RACE template switching, which added UMIs and a universal primer site. TCRdb used MiXCR to reprocess the 5' RACE reads, holding one entry per CDR3 protein. The sample includes about 340,000 distinct CDR3 sequences, about 4% seen only once; the top ten take less than 25%. This sample comprised PBMCs, obtained 5 days after the yellow fever booster vaccination. The clonotype originates from a young man who received the YFV17D yellow fever vaccine. This chain connects TRBV6-5 to TRBJ1-1; TRBD1 matches 9 bases. DNA for the CDR3: TGTGCCAGCAGGAGATTGACAGGGGGGAACACTGAAGCTTTCTTT. Its translation: CASRRLTGGNTEAFF.